Listed here are 13 T cell receptor beta chains from one sample, sequenced in a study of immune heterogeneity within non-small cell lung tumors. CDR3 of TCR beta was amplified by multiplex PCR that used 32 V and 13 J primers. Each CDR3 protein gets one entry after TCRdb re-called the multiplex PCR reads with MiXCR. The table has about 6,000 distinct CDR3 sequences, 20% to 25% seen once; the top ten hold about 18%. The template for each sample was 500 to 700 ng of genomic DNA, which had been extracted from bulk tumor tissue. During surgery, each primary tumor gave multiple biopsies spaced as far apart as possible. Curative surgical treatment was performed in patients who had newly diagnosed, untreated non-small cell lung cancer. Sequencing was done on a sample of lung tumor tissue. The receptors were gathered from a man between 60 and 75 years old with non-small cell lung cancer.

This clonotype rates as medium-sized. The chain uses TRBV9 and TRBJ2-7, with D perhaps TRBD1 or TRBD2 (6 bases each). Germline-derived CDR1 and CDR2 are SGDLS and YYNGEE. With 3 bases removed from V and 1 base from J, the gap between germline ends came to 11 bases. The CDR3 has 14 amino acids. CDR3 bases: TGTGCCAGCAGCGAGGGGGGAAGGTCCTACGAGCAGTACTTC. This encodes CASSEGGRSYEQYF.

This clonotype was counted at least ten times. This may arise from a read error, as a much more abundant clone is one base away. The chain recombines TRBV19 with TRBJ2-1; D is perhaps TRBD2 (6 bases). The germline V gene has CDR1 LNHDA and CDR2 SQIVND (reference sequence). V was trimmed by 3 bases and J by 9 bases, leaving 21 bases between them. The CDR3 sequence is 16 residues long. The CDR3 spells CASSIATSQVSAEQFF. The CDR3, as DNA: TGTGCCAGTAGTATCGCGACTAGTCAGGTCTCTGCTGAGCAGTTCTTC.

This clonotype was seen only a few times. J is TRBJ2-5 and V is TRBV6-1, with TRBD2 identical over 7 bases. The germline V gene has CDR1 MNHNS and CDR2 SASEGT. V shed 5 bases, J shed 4 bases, and the junction held 7 bases outside the gene matches. The length of the CDR3 is 14 residues. The CDR3 here is CASSSGSGGETQYF. For the CDR3, the DNA is TGTGCCAGCAGTTCGGGATCGGGGGGAGAGACCCAGTACTTC.

By sample fraction, this clonotype is medium-sized. This chain uses TRBV28 with TRBJ1-5; maybe TRBD1 (6 bases). The CDR3 is 14 amino acids. CDR1 MDHEN and CDR2 SYDVKM come from the germline V gene. Between the trimmed V and J ends, which lost 8 bases and 2 bases, there was a span of 13 bases. CDR3 in DNA: TGTGCCAGCGGCCACAGGGCTCGCAATCAGCCCCAGCATTTT. Its translation: CASGHRARNQPQHF.

This clonotype was recorded many times. CDR3 sequence: CSARLAGAKNIQYF. CDR3 sequence (DNA): TGCAGTGCTAGACTAGCGGGAGCCAAAAACATTCAGTACTTC. This chain links TRBV20-1 with TRBJ2-4; 8 bases map to TRBD2. Per the germline V gene, CDR1 is DFQATT and CDR2 is SNEGSKA (reference sequence). The length of the CDR3 is 14 residues. After removal of 2 bases from V and 0 bases from J, the junction contained 0 bases not matched to a gene.

Judged by abundance, this clonotype is medium-sized. The rearrangement uses TRBV5-1 and TRBJ2-3; D assignment may be TRBD1 or TRBD2 (5 bases each). V shed 4 bases and J shed 0 bases, with 12 bases lying between them. This CDR3 has 15 residues. The germline V gene has CDR1 SGHRS and CDR2 YFSETQ. CDR3 nucleotide sequence: TGCGCCAGCAGCGATCCGGGACGGAGCACAGATACGCAGTATTTT. Amino acids: CASSDPGRSTDTQYF.

Relative to its sample, this clonotype is medium-sized. V is TRBV5-1 and J is TRBJ1-6; possibly TRBD1 for D (5 bases). The V end lost 2 bases, the J end lost 10 bases, and 16 bases lay between the germline ends. CDR3 length: 15 amino acids. The germline V gene encodes CDR1 SGHRS and CDR2 YFSETQ. In nucleotides, the CDR3 is TGCGCCAGCAGCTTAGGTCGAAGGGGCTCATCACCCCTCCACTTT. Translating gives CASSLGRRGSSPLHF.

This clonotype showed up many times. The chain joins TRBV7-3 to TRBJ2-6; unclear D gene. V dropped 5 bases and J dropped 4 bases, with 18 bases sitting between them. The CDR3 is 17 residues long. The germline V gene has CDR1 SGHTA and CDR2 FQGTGA. The CDR3 protein is CASSLFARLDGANVLTF. CDR3 sequence (DNA): TGTGCCAGCAGCCTCTTCGCCCGGCTGGACGGGGCCAACGTCCTGACTTTC.

This clonotype came up many times. The rearrangement links TRBV5-4 to TRBJ2-7; no reliable D call. CDR3 length: 14 amino acids. V lost 4 bases and J lost 5, with 16 bases in between. CDR1 SGHNT and CDR2 YYREEE come from the germline V gene (reference sequence). The CDR3 DNA reads as TGTGCCAGCAGCCTCGACTCGCCCTTTGACGAGCAGTACTTC. This sequence encodes CASSLDSPFDEQYF.

Details on this clonotype: A much larger clone sits a single nucleotide away, making a read error possible. This chain uses TRBV10-3 with TRBJ2-3; D may correspond to TRBD1 or TRBD2 (6 bases each). This CDR3 comprises 14 residues. The germline CDR1 and CDR2 sequences are ENHRY and SYGVKD. The CDR3 here is CAAGGLGGTVTQYF. DNA for the CDR3: TGTGCCGCAGGAGGACTGGGGGGCACAGTTACGCAGTATTTT.

This clonotype was seen ten or more times. The chain couples TRBV20-1 to TRBJ2-3; D gene uncertain. The CDR3 is 13 amino acids. Trimming left V 5 bases short and J 2 bases short, with 11 bases between. Germline V gene sequence: CDR1 DFQATT, CDR2 SNEGSKA (reference sequence). The CDR3 spells CSARSRSTDTQYF. The CDR3 nucleotides are TGCAGTGCTCGATCCCGATCCACAGATACGCAGTATTTT.

This clonotype was detected a few times. Since a much larger clone is just one base distant, this may be a read error. The gene calls are TRBV5-4 and TRBJ2-2, with D possibly matching TRBD2 (6 bases). The CDR3 sequence is 17 residues long. Germline loops: CDR1 SGHNT, CDR2 YYREEE (reference sequence). For the CDR3, the DNA is TGTGCCAGCAGCCCAAAATCCGTTCTAGCGAACATCGGGGAGCTGTTTTTT. It is translated as CASSPKSVLANIGELFF.

By share of the sample, this clonotype is medium-sized. The J gene is TRBJ2-3, the V gene TRBV2; no clear D gene. V lost 3 bases and J 6 bases, leaving 10 bases between the germline ends. Germline CDR1 SNHLY, CDR2 FYNNEI. The CDR3 extends over 13 amino acids. CDR3 region: CASSDVSRDTQYF. The CDR3 DNA sequence: TGTGCCAGCAGTGACGTAAGCCGCGATACGCAGTATTTT.